This T cell receptor (beta chain) was documented in a study of T cells in Graves' hyperthyroidism and ophthalmopathy. General study points: A 13 V-J model separated ophthalmopathy from stable hyperthyroidism.

Germline V CDR1 and CDR2: MNHEY, SMNVEV (reference sequence). CDR3 length: 11 amino acids. V was trimmed by 3 bases and J by 5 bases, leaving 5 bases between them. Regions amplified from RNA transcripts were the TCR beta CDR3 regions. First-round RT-PCR targeting the TCR CDR3 was performed with the HTBI primer set. TCRdb fed the multiplex PCR reads into MiXCR, producing one record per CDR3 protein. This table holds just under 750,000 distinct CDR3 sequences, around 40% found once. No progression to ophthalmopathy during 18 months of follow-up defined stable disease. Diagnosis relied on clinical symptoms, serum thyroxine and TRAb, thyroid ultrasound and orbital computed tomography. Points on this clonotype: Its antigen is unknown.

The V call is TRBV27, the J call TRBJ2-7; no reliable D call. The sequenced sample was blood. The receptor comes from a woman aged 40 to 50 with Graves' hyperthyroidism. The CDR3 is CASSFDHEQYF. The CDR3 DNA sequence: TGTGCCAGCAGTTTCGACCACGAGCAGTACTTC.